These T cell receptor beta chains were read from a single sample in a study of regulatory T cells in long-lasting Graves disease. TCRdb recomputed calls from the multiplex PCR reads with MiXCR, one row per CDR3 protein. The sample carries under 700,000 distinct CDR3 sequences, approximately 16% recorded once. These data were also reused for a study on T cells in Graves' hyperthyroidism and ophthalmopathy.

The source material was peripheral blood mononuclear cells (PBMCs), sampled at new diagnosis, from a patient treated with antithyroid drugs. The receptor source for this set is a woman aged 35-65 years with Graves disease. CDR3s include the opening cysteine and the closing phenylalanine or tryptophan. Each record gives: V gene, CDR3 length, clone size, D gene, J gene, CDR3 DNA, CDR3 protein. D genes are given only for firm matches. The size of a clone is reported for some rows only, either as once, few or many, or as a class for expanded clones.

v_gene: TRBV7-9; len: 13; abundance: .; d_gene: .; j_gene: TRBJ1-2; CDR3nt: TGTGCCAGCAGCCCCTCAGGGTTCAGTGGCTACACCTTC; CDR3aa: CASSPSGFSGYTF
v_gene: TRBV2; len: 17; abundance: many; d_gene: .; j_gene: TRBJ1-2; CDR3nt: TGTGCCAGCAGTGAAGCGCGTCCGGCGCACAGCCTCTATGGCTACACCTTC; CDR3aa: CASSEARPAHSLYGYTF
v_gene: TRBV3-1; len: 12; abundance: many; d_gene: .; j_gene: TRBJ1-1; CDR3nt: TGTGCCAGCAGCCAAGGGTCCTACGGGGCTTTCTTT; CDR3aa: CASSQGSYGAFF
v_gene: TRBV7-9; len: 19; abundance: many; d_gene: .; j_gene: TRBJ2-3; CDR3nt: TGTGCCAGCAGCTTCCCCGAACGGCAGGAGGGCTCTAGCACAGATACGCAGTATTTT; CDR3aa: CASSFPERQEGSSTDTQYF
v_gene: TRBV15; len: 15; abundance: many; d_gene: .; j_gene: TRBJ1-1; CDR3nt: TGTGCCACCAGCAGAGATCGGCTCCCGAACACTGAAGCTTTCTTT; CDR3aa: CATSRDRLPNTEAFF
v_gene: TRBV6-1; len: 15; abundance: many; d_gene: .; j_gene: TRBJ2-7; CDR3nt: TGTGCCAGCAGTCTAAACAGAGATAGCTCCTACGAGCAGTACTTC; CDR3aa: CASSLNRDSSYEQYF
v_gene: TRBV20-1; len: 18; abundance: many; d_gene: TRBD2; j_gene: TRBJ2-1; CDR3nt: TGCAGTGCTAGAGTGACTAGCGGGGGGGCCGTAACCTACAATGAGCAGTTCTTC; CDR3aa: CSARVTSGGAVTYNEQFF
v_gene: TRBV11-2; len: 14; abundance: .; d_gene: .; j_gene: TRBJ1-5; CDR3nt: TGTGCCAGCGGGGGGGGCACGAGCAATCAGCCCCAGCATTTT; CDR3aa: CASGGGTSNQPQHF
v_gene: TRBV7-3; len: 15; abundance: many; d_gene: .; j_gene: TRBJ1-4; CDR3nt: TGTGCCAGCAGCTCGAAGGGTTTAGGAGAGGAAAAACTGTTTTTT; CDR3aa: CASSSKGLGEEKLFF
v_gene: TRBV7-9; len: 11; abundance: many; d_gene: .; j_gene: TRBJ2-5; CDR3nt: TGTGCCAGCACCTCCGGGGGAGGCCAGTACTTC; CDR3aa: CASTSGGGQYF
v_gene: TRBV27; len: 17; abundance: many; d_gene: TRBD2; j_gene: TRBJ2-1; CDR3nt: TGTGCCAGCAGCAGACCATCCGGAGCGGGGGAATGGAATGAGCAGTTCTTC; CDR3aa: CASSRPSGAGEWNEQFF
v_gene: TRBV18; len: 13; abundance: many; d_gene: .; j_gene: TRBJ1-3; CDR3nt: TGTGCCAGCTCACCCTCGGAAGGAAACACCATATATTTT; CDR3aa: CASSPSEGNTIYF
v_gene: TRBV5-1; len: 15; abundance: many; d_gene: .; j_gene: TRBJ2-3; CDR3nt: TGCGCCAGCAGCTTATGGGGTGGCGACACAGATACGCAGTATTTT; CDR3aa: CASSLWGGDTDTQYF